This TCR beta chain was found in a study of PD-1 blockade in mismatch repair-deficient tumors. General observations from the study: Tumor-resident clones, often undetectable pretreatment in blood, expanded then contracted after pembrolizumab.

This clone was detected a few times. Its antigen is still unknown. This CDR3 is also generated by other DNA sequences in the sample. Germline V gene data show CDR1 as SGDLS and CDR2 as YYNGEE. The CDR3 length is 14 residues. With 0 bases clipped from V and 2 bases from J, the junction kept 1 base outside the gene matches. PCR or immunohistochemistry showed mismatch repair deficiency in every enrolled patient. Three pembrolizumab responders had their TCRs sequenced. Sequenced by immunoSEQ multiplex PCR; TCRdb stores in-frame clones only, minus some. The sample lists 70,000 to 90,000 clones; around 80% were seen once.

This clonotype originated in an adult with mismatch repair-deficient cancer. This rearrangement joins TRBV9 to TRBJ2-7; TRBD2 agrees at 8 bases. Sequenced material: peripheral blood, taken 44 weeks after starting pembrolizumab. CDR3 sequence (DNA): TGTGCCAGCAGCGTAGGAGCGGGGGCCTACGAGCAGTACTTC. It is translated as CASSVGAGAYEQYF.